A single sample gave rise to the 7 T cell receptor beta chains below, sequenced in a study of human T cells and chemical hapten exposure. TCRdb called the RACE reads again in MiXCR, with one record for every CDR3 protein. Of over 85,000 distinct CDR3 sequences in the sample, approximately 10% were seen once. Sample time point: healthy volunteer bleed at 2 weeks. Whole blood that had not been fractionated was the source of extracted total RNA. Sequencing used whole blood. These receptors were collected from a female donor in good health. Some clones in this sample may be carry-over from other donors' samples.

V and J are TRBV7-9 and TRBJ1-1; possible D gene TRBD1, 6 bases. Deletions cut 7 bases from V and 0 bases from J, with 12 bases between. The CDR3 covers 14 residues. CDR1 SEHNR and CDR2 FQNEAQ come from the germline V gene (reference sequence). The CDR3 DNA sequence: TGTGCCAGCAATAAGGACAGCCTGAACACTGAAGCTTTCTTT. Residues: CASNKDSLNTEAFF.

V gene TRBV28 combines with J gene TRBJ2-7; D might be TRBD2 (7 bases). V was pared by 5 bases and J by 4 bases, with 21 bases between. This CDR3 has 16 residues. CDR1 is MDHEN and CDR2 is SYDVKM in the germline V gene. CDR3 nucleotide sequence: TGTGCCAGCAGTCCTGCACGGGGGGCCGGTATTTACGAGCAGTACTTC. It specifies CASSPARGAGIYEQYF.

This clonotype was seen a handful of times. CDR3 sequence reads: CSARDLLANSYEQYF. CDR3 in DNA: TGCAGTGCTAGAGATCTACTAGCTAACTCCTACGAGCAGTACTTC. V and J are TRBV20-1 and TRBJ2-7; perhaps TRBD2 as D (6 bases). Germline CDR1 DFQATT, CDR2 SNEGSKA (reference sequence). Trimming shortened V by 0 bases and J by 0 bases, and 12 bases separated the two germline ends. This CDR3 region has 15 residues.

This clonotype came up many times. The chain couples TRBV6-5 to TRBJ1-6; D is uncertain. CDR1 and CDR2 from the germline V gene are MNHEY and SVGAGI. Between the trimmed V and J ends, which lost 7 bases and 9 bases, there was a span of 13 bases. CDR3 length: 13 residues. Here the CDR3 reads CASTNGGSSPLHF. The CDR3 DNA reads TGTGCCAGCACAAACGGAGGGAGTTCACCCCTCCACTTT.

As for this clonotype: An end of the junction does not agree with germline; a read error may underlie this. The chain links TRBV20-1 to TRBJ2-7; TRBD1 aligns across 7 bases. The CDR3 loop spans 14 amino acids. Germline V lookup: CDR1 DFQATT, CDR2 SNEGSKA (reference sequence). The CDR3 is CSARGQAFSYEQYF. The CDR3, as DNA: TGCAGTGCGAGAGGACAGGCATTCTCCTACGAGCAGTACTTC.

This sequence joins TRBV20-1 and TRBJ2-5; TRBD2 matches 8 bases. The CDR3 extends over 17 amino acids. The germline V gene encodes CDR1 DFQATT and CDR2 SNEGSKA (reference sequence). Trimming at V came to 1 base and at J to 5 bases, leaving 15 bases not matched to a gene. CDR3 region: CSARALKAGEKGETQYF. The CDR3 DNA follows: TGCAGTGCTAGAGCCCTAAAAGCGGGAGAGAAGGGGGAGACCCAGTACTTC.

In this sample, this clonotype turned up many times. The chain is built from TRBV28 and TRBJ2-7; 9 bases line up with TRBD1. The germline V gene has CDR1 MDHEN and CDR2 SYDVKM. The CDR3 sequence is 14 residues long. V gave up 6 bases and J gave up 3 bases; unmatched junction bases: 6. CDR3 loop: CASRPGDRDYEQYF. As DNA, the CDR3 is TGTGCCAGCAGACCCGGGGACAGGGACTACGAGCAGTACTTC.